This T cell receptor beta chain was identified in a study of T-cell memory formation after mild COVID-19. Study context: Largely donor-specific sequence clusters came from a couple of donors.

CDR3 length: 15 amino acids. V was shortened by 3 bases and J by 1 base, with 9 bases between the two germline ends. CDR1 is SGHTA, CDR2 FQGNSA, per germline. TCRdb reprocessed the 5' RACE reads via MiXCR and lists one record per CDR3 protein. The sample lists 34,000 or so distinct CDR3 sequences, around 8% occurring once. The sequencing input was PBMCs or a T cell subset sorted from them (not recorded which). This clonotype was obtained from a man in his late teens or twenties who had mild COVID-19 (a few samples of this study predate the infection). Cell type and time point are not known. The rearrangement joins TRBV7-2 to TRBJ2-2, with D unresolved. The CDR3 is CASSFRSGNTGELFF. The CDR3 DNA follows: TGTGCCAGCAGCTTTCGGTCCGGGAACACCGGGGAGCTGTTTTTT.